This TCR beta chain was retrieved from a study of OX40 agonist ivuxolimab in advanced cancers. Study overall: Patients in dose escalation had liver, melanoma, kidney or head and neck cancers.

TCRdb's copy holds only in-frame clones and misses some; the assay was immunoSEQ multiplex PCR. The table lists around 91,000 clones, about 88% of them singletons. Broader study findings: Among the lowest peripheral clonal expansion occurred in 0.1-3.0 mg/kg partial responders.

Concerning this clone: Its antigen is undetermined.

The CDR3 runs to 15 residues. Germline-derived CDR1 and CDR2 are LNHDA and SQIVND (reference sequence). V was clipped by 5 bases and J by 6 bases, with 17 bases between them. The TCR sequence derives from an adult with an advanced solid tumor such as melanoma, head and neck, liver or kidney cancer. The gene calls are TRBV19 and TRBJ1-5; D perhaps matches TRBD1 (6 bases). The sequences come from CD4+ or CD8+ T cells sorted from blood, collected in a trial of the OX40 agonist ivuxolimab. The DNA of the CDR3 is TGTGCCAGTAGTTGGGGGCAGGGGTCGAGTCAGCCCCAGCATTTT. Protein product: CASSWGQGSSQPQHF.